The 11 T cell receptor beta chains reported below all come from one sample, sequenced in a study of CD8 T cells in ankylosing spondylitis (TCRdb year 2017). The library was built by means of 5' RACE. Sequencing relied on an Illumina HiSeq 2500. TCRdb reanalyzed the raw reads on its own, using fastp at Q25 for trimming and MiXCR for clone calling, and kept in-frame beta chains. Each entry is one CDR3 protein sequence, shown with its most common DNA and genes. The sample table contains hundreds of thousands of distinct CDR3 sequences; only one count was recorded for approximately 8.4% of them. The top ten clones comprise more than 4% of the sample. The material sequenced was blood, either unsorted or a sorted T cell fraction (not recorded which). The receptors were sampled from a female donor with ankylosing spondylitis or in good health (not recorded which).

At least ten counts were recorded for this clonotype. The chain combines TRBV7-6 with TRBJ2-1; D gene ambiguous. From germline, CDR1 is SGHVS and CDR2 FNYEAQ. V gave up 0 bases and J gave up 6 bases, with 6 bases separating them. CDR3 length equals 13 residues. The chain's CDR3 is CASSLALSNEQFF. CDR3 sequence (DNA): TGTGCCAGCAGCTTAGCGCTAAGCAATGAGCAGTTCTTC.

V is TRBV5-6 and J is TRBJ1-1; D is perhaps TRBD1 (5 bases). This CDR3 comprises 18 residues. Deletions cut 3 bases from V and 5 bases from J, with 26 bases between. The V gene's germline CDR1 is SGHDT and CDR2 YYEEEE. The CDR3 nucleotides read TGTGCCAGCAGCTCGCTCTCACCGGGACGCCGGACGAGAACTGAAGCTTTCTTT. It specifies CASSSLSPGRRTRTEAFF.

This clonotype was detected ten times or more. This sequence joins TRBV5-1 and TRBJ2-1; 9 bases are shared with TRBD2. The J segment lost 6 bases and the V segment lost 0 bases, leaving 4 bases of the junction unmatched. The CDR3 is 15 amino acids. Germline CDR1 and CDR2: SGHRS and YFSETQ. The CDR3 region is CASSLGLADPNEQFF. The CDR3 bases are TGCGCCAGCAGCTTGGGACTAGCGGACCCCAATGAGCAGTTCTTC.

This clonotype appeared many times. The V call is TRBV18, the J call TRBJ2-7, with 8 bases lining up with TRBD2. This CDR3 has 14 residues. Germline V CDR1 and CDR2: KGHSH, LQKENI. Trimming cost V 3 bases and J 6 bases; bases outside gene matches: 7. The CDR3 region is CASSPSGSSREQYF. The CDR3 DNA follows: TGTGCCAGCTCACCGAGCGGGAGCTCCCGCGAGCAGTACTTC.

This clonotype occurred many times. CDR3 in amino acids: CAISPGQYQPQHF. CDR3 coding DNA: TGTGCCATCAGCCCGGGACAGTATCAGCCCCAGCATTTT. The chain has TRBV10-3 and TRBJ1-5, with TRBD1 identical over 7 bases. CDR3 size: 13 residues. In germline, CDR1 is ENHRY, CDR2 SYGVKD. V was clipped by 6 bases and J by 5 bases; unmatched bases: 4.

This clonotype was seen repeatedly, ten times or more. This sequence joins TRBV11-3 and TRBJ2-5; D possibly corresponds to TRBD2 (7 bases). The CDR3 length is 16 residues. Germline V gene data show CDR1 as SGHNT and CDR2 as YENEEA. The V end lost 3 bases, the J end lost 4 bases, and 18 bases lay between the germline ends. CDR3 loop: CASSFRGTPGGETQYF. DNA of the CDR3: TGTGCCAGCAGCTTCCGCGGGACACCGGGGGGAGAGACCCAGTACTTC. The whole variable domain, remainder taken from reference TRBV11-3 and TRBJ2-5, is EAGVVQSPRYKIIEKKQPVAFWCNPISGHNTLYWYLQNLGQGPELLIRYENEEAVDDSQLPKDRFSAERLKGVDSTLKIQPAELGDSAVYLCASSFRGTPGGETQYFGPGTRLLVL.

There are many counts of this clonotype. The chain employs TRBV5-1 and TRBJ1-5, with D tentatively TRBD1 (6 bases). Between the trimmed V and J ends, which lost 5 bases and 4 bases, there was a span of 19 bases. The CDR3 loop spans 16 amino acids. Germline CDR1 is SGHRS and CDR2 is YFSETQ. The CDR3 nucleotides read TGCGCCAGCAGTCCCCTAGGGGGGGACGGTAATCAGCCCCAGCATTTT. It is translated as CASSPLGGDGNQPQHF.

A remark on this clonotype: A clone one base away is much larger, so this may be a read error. CDR3 sequence: CANSLEGSGSPLHF. CDR3 nucleotide sequence: TGTGCCAACAGTTTAGAAGGGTCAGGTTCACCCCTCCACTTT. J is TRBJ1-6 and V is TRBV12-3 or TRBV12-4; D remains ambiguous. CDR3 length equals 14 residues.

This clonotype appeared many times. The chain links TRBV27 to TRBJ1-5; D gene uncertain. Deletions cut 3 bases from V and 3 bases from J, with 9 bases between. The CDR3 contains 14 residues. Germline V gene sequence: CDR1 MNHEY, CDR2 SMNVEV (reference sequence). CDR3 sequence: CASSFQDSNQPQHF. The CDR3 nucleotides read TGTGCCAGCAGTTTCCAAGACTCCAATCAGCCCCAGCATTTT.

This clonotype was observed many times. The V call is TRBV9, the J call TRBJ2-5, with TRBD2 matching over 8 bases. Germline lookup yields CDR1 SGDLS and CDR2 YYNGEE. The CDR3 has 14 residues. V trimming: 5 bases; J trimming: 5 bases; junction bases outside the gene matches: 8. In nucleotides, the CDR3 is TGTGCCAGCAGTAGGAGCGGGAGATCTGAGACCCAGTACTTC. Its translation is CASSRSGRSETQYF.

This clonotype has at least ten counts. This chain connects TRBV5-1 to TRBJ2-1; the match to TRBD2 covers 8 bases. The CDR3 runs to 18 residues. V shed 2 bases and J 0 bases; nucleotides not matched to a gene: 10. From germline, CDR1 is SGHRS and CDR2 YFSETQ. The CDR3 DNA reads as TGCGCCAGCAGCTTTTTTGGCGGGAGCGGGAGCTCCTACAATGAGCAGTTCTTC. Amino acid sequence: CASSFFGGSGSSYNEQFF.